Listed below are T cell receptor beta chains from one sample, sequenced in a study of cytomegalovirus exposure and HLA in healthy donors. TCRdb keeps only in-frame clones here, not all; method: immunoSEQ multiplex PCR. The table shows approximately 85,000 clones, with about four fifths occurring only once. The sequenced sample consisted of PBMCs. The receptors stem from a man aged 30 to 39 in good health and CMV-seronegative. The CDR3 runs from the conserved cysteine through the conserved F or W. Fields, in order: D gene, V gene, clone size, J gene, CDR3 protein, CDR3 DNA. The D gene is left open where the match is weak. Clone size is shown for a subset of rows, as once, few, many or a class of expanded clone.

>TRBD1|TRBV30|once|TRBJ2-7
CASTGDYEQYF
TGTGCCTCGACAGGGGACTACGAGCAGTACTTC
>.|TRBV7-3|.|TRBJ2-7
CASSLTQGPYEQYF
TGTGCCAGCAGCTTAACGCAGGGCCCCTACGAGCAGTACTTC
>.|TRBV6-1|.|TRBJ1-2
CASSEALAGSYGYTF
TGTGCCAGCAGTGAAGCGCTTGCAGGCAGCTATGGCTACACCTTC
>.|TRBV2|.|TRBJ2-1
CASKGNQNNEQFF
TGTGCCAGCAAGGGGAACCAAAACAATGAGCAGTTCTTC
>.|TRBV27|few|TRBJ2-7
CASRQGTYEQYF
TGTGCCAGCAGACAGGGAACCTACGAGCAGTACTTC
>.|TRBV19|.|TRBJ1-2
CASSTRQDNYGYTF
TGTGCCAGTAGTACTAGACAGGACAACTATGGCTACACCTTC
>.|TRBV7-7|.|TRBJ2-7
CASSSGRGSSYEQYF
TGTGCCAGCAGCTCCGGGCGGGGAAGCTCCTACGAGCAGTACTTC
>.|TRBV18|once|TRBJ1-2
CASSPRQAGYGYTF
TGTGCCAGCTCACCACGGCAGGCGGGCTATGGCTACACCTTC
>TRBD1|TRBV4-2|.|TRBJ1-1
CASSQVLNTGASNTEAFF
TGTGCCAGCAGCCAAGTCCTCAATACAGGGGCGTCAAACACTGAAGCTTTCTTT
>TRBD1|TRBV2|.|TRBJ1-2
CASSDPGGYYGYTF
TGTGCCAGCAGTGACCCAGGGGGTTACTATGGCTACACCTTC
>TRBD2|TRBV7-2|.|TRBJ2-5
CASSGLAGMTQYF
TGTGCCAGCAGCGGACTAGCGGGGATGACCCAGTACTTC
>.|TRBV4-3|.|TRBJ2-6
CASSQDPIRGTSGANVLTF
TGCGCCAGCAGCCAAGATCCAATACGGGGAACCTCTGGGGCCAACGTCCTGACTTTC
>TRBD2|TRBV11-2|.|TRBJ2-1
CASSLGAGGYAEQFF
TGTGCCAGCAGCTTAGGGGCGGGAGGATACGCTGAGCAGTTCTTC
>TRBD1|TRBV29-1|.|TRBJ2-1
CSLRAGGNEQFF
TGCAGCCTTCGGGCAGGGGGCAATGAGCAGTTCTTC
>.|TRBV28|.|TRBJ2-7
CASHNEYEQYF
TGTGCCAGCCACAATGAATACGAGCAGTACTTC
>.|TRBV15|.|TRBJ1-1
CATSRPGWDTEAFF
TGTGCCACCAGCCGCCCGGGGTGGGACACTGAAGCTTTCTTT
>.|TRBV5-6|.|TRBJ2-2
CASSEGGGRTGELFF
TGTGCCAGCAGTGAAGGGGGGGGGCGCACCGGGGAGCTGTTTTTT
>TRBD2|TRBV7-9|.|TRBJ2-1
CASSFLTSGSYNEQFF
TGTGCCAGCAGCTTCTTGACTAGCGGCAGCTACAATGAGCAGTTCTTC
>TRBD1|TRBV5-3|.|TRBJ2-2
CARSLANRGNTGELFF
TGTGCCAGAAGCTTGGCAAACAGGGGGAACACCGGGGAGCTGTTTTTT
>TRBD1|TRBV27|.|TRBJ1-1
CASSSDRVAPCEAFF
TGTGCCAGCAGTTCAGACAGGGTCGCCCCCTGTGAAGCTTTCTTT
>.|TRBV5-4|.|TRBJ2-2
CASSTQGGSGELFF
TGTGCCAGCAGCACCCAAGGTGGGAGCGGGGAGCTGTTTTTT
>TRBD2|TRBV5-1|.|TRBJ2-1
CASSFGSGSLSNEQFF
TGCGCCAGCAGCTTCGGTAGCGGGAGTTTATCCAATGAGCAGTTCTTC
>.|TRBV6-1|.|TRBJ2-1
CASSGNRVTPGEQFF
TGTGCCAGCAGTGGCAACAGGGTCACACCGGGGGAGCAGTTCTTC
>TRBD1|TRBV27|.|TRBJ1-4
CASSLSPGQGRLETATNEKLFF
TGTGCCAGCAGTTTATCGCCCGGACAGGGCCGACTCGAGACTGCAACTAATGAAAAACTGTTTTTT
>.|TRBV6-1|.|TRBJ1-4
CASSSGETNEKLFF
TGTGCCAGCAGTTCGGGGGAAACTAATGAAAAACTGTTTTTT
>.|TRBV6-5|.|TRBJ1-3
CASSRLNSGNTIYF
TGTGCCAGCAGTCGACTGAACTCTGGAAACACCATATATTTT
>.|TRBV5-1|.|TRBJ1-5
CASSWGPNQPQHF
TGCGCCAGCAGCTGGGGCCCGAATCAGCCCCAGCATTTT
>.|TRBV5-4|.|TRBJ2-7
CASSLVGPGASYEQYF
TGTGCCAGCAGCTTGGTGGGGCCAGGGGCCTCCTACGAGCAGTACTTC
>.|TRBV11-3|.|TRBJ2-1
CASSSGRSYNEQFF
TGTGCCAGCAGCTCCGGGAGAAGCTACAATGAGCAGTTCTTC
>.|TRBV4-3|.|TRBJ2-4
CASSQGQGRGQNIQYF
TGCGCCAGCAGCCAAGGGCAGGGAAGAGGCCAAAACATTCAGTACTTC
>.|TRBV29-1|.|TRBJ1-2
CSVDKGGTF
TGCAGCGTTGATAAAGGAGGGACCTTC
>.|TRBV6-1|.|TRBJ2-5
CASNKGGSRETQYF
TGTGCCAGCAACAAAGGAGGCAGTCGGGAGACCCAGTACTTC
>.|TRBV5-1|.|TRBJ1-2
CASSLELANYGYTF
TGCGCCAGCAGCTTGGAACTTGCTAACTATGGCTACACCTTC
>TRBD1|TRBV5-8|.|TRBJ1-4
CASSPTGATNEKLFF
TGTGCCAGCAGCCCGACAGGGGCCACTAATGAAAAACTGTTTTTT
>TRBD2|TRBV10-2|.|TRBJ2-5
CASSVSGREQYF
TGCGCCAGCAGTGTCTCGGGGAGGGAGCAGTACTTC
>TRBD1|TRBV27|few|TRBJ2-7
CASSLGQFFEQYF
TGTGCCAGCAGTTTGGGACAGTTTTTCGAGCAGTACTTC
>TRBD1|TRBV30|.|TRBJ1-2
CAWRTGGAGGGYTF
TGTGCCTGGAGGACAGGGGGCGCGGGAGGTGGCTACACCTTC
>.|TRBV29-1|.|TRBJ1-1
CSVEEVGTEAFF
TGCAGCGTTGAGGAGGTCGGGACTGAAGCTTTCTTT
>.|TRBV5-4|.|TRBJ2-5
CASSQTGETQYF
TGTGCCAGCAGTCAGACCGGGGAGACCCAGTACTTC
>.|TRBV30|.|TRBJ1-2
CAWSVGGGFGPNYGYTF
TGTGCCTGGAGTGTAGGGGGGGGCTTTGGACCAAACTATGGCTACACCTTC
>TRBD2|TRBV5-6|.|TRBJ2-3
CASSPGLAGGTDTQYF
TGTGCCAGCAGCCCCGGACTAGCGGGGGGCACAGATACGCAGTATTTT
>.|TRBV28|.|TRBJ1-5
CASSFAGGLGNQPQHF
TGTGCCAGCAGTTTCGCGGGGGGGCTCGGCAATCAGCCCCAGCATTTT
>TRBD1|TRBV5-1|.|TRBJ2-1
CASSYGQAGTNEQFF
TGCGCCAGCAGCTACGGACAGGCGGGCACCAATGAGCAGTTCTTC
>.|TRBV27|once|TRBJ2-2
CASVGNRAGTGELFF
TGTGCCAGCGTGGGGAACCGGGCGGGGACCGGGGAGCTGTTTTTT